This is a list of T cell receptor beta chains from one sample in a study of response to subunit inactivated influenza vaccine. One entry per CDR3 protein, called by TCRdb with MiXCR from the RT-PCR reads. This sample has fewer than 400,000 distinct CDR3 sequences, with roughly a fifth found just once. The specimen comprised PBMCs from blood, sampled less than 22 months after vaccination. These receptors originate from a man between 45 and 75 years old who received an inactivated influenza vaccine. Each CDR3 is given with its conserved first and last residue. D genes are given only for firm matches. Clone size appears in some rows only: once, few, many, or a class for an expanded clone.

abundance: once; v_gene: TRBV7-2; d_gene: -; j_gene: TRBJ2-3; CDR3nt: TGTGCCAGCAGCCAGAACTTGAACCCGGATACGCAGTATTTT; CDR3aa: CASSQNLNPDTQYF
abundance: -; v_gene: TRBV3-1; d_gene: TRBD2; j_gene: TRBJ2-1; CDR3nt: TGTGCCAGCAGCCAGCGGGGGGCTGACAATGAGCAGTTCTTC; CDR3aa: CASSQRGADNEQFF
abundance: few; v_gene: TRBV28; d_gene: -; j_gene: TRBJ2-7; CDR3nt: TGTGCCAGCAGTTTCATGGGGGGTTCCTACGAGCAGTACTTC; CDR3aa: CASSFMGGSYEQYF
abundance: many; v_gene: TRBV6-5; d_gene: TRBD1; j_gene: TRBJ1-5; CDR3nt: TGTGCCAGCAGTTACTCCAGGGGGAATCAGCCCCAGCATTTT; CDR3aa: CASSYSRGNQPQHF
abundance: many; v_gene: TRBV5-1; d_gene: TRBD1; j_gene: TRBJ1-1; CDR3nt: TGCGCCAGCAGCTTGAAGGGACAGGGCGACACTGAAGCTTTCTTT; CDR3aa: CASSLKGQGDTEAFF
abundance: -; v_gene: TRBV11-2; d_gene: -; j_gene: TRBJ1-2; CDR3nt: TGTGCCAGCAGCCGGTTTTACTATGGCTACACCTTC; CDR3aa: CASSRFYYGYTF
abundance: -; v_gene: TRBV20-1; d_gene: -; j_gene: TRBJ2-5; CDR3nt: TGCAGTGCCCCCGACAGGCAGGGGACCCAAGAGACCCAGTACTTC; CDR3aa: CSAPDRQGTQETQYF
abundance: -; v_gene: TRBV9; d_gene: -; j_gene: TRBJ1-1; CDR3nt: TGTGCCAGCAGCGTAGGATTCGGTAGGAACACTGAAGCTTTCTTT; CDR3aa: CASSVGFGRNTEAFF
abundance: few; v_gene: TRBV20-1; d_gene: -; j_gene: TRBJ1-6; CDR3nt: TGCAGTGCTAGAGATCGACGGGAGGGGTCCTATAATTCACCCCTCCACTTT; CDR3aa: CSARDRREGSYNSPLHF
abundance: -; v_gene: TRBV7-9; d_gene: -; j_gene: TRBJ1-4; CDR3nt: TGTGCCAGCAGCTATACCCGGTCGGGGGCTAATGAAAAACTGTTTTTT; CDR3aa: CASSYTRSGANEKLFF
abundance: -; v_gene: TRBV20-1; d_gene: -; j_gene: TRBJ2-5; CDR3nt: TGCAGTGCTAGACCGGCTACTGAGACCCAGTACTTC; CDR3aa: CSARPATETQYF
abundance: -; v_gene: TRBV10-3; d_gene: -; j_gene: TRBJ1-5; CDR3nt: TGTGCCACGAGGGGTGACTACCTCAGGAATCATCAGCCCCAGCATTTT; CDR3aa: CATRGDYLRNHQPQHF
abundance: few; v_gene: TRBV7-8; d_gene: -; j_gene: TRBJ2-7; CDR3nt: TGTGCCAGCAGCTTAGTGGAACTAGCCTACGAGCAGTACTTC; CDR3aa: CASSLVELAYEQYF
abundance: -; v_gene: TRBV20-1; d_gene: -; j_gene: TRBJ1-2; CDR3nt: TGCAGTGCTAGGGGGTCGCAGGAGAACTATGGCTACACCTTC; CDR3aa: CSARGSQENYGYTF
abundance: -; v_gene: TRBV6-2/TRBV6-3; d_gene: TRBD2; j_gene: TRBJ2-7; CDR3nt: TGTGCCAGCAGGACTAGCTCCGAGCAGTACTTC; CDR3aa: CASRTSSEQYF
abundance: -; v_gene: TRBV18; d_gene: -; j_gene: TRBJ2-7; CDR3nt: TGTGCCAGCTCACCACCGTCCCAGGGCGCCTACGAGCAGTACTTC; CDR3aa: CASSPPSQGAYEQYF
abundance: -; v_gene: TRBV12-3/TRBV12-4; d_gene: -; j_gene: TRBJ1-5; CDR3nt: TGTGCCAGCAGTTTAGAAATGGGGAGGCAGCCCCAGCATTTT; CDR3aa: CASSLEMGRQPQHF
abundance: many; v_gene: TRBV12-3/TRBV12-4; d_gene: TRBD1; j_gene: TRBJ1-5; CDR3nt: TGTGCCAGCAGCCTACAGGGGTCGGCTCAGCCCCAGCATTTT; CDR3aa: CASSLQGSAQPQHF
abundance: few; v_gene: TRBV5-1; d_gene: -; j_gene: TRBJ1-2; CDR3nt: TGCGCCAGCAGCCACCGGGGACACGCCTATGGCTACACCTTC; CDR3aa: CASSHRGHAYGYTF
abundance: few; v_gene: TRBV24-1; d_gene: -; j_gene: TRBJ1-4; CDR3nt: TGTGCCACCAGTGAGAGGGGAGAAAAACTGTTTTTT; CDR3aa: CATSERGEKLFF
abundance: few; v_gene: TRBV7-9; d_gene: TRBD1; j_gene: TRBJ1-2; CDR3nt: TGTGCCAGCAGCTTAGACCGGGACAGGATTAACTATGGCTACACCTTC; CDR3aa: CASSLDRDRINYGYTF
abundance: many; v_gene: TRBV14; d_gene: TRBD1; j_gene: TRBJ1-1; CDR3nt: TGTGCCAGCATCCAATTGACAGGGTCCCTCAAGAACACTGAAGCTTTCTTT; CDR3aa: CASIQLTGSLKNTEAFF
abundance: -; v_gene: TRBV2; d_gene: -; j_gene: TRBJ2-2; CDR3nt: TGTGCCAGCAGTGGACCGGGCATTACCCAGGCTCTCAGGGAGCTGTTTTTT; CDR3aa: CASSGPGITQALRELFF
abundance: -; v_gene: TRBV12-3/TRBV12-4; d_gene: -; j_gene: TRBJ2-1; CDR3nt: TGTGCCAGCAGCTCCCGGGCGGGTGGATCAGGCAATGAGCAGTTCTTC; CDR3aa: CASSSRAGGSGNEQFF
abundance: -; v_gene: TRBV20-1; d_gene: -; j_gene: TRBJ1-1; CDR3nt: TGCAGTGCTCGGACGGTGGACCGGGTCTTGGGCACTGAAGCTTTCTTT; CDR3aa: CSARTVDRVLGTEAFF
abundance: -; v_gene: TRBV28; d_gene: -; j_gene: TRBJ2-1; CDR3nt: TGTGCCAGCCGTGGAGGGTTGAATGAGCAGTTCTTC; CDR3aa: CASRGGLNEQFF
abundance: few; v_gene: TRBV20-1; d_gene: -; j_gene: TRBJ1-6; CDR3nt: TGCAGTGCTAGATCCGGGGGGGCTTATAATTCACCCCTCCACTTT; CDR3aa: CSARSGGAYNSPLHF
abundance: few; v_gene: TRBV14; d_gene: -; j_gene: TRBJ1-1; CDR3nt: TGTGCCAGCAGCCAAGAAATTTCAGCGTCTGAAGCTTTCTTT; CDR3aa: CASSQEISASEAFF
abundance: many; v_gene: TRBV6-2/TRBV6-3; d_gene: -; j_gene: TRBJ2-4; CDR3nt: TGTGCCAGCAGCTCCGGGACCCAAGGAAACATTCAGTACTTC; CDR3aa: CASSSGTQGNIQYF
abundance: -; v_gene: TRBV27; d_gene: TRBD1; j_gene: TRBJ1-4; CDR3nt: TGTGCCAGCAGTTTAGGAGGGACAGCTCGGGAAAAACTGTTTTTT; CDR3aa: CASSLGGTAREKLFF
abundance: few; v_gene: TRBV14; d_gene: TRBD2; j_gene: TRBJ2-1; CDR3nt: TGTGCCAGCAGCACTCCAAACGGACTAGCGGCAAAGTCCCCCGATGAGCAGTTCTTC; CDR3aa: CASSTPNGLAAKSPDEQFF
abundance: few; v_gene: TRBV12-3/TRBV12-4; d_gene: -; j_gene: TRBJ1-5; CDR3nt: TGTGCCAGCAAGAGGGAATCTAATCAGCCCCAGCATTTT; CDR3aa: CASKRESNQPQHF
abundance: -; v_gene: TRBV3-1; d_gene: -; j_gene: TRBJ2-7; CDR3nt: TGTGCCAGCAGCCTATCAACCTACGAGCAGTACTTC; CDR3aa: CASSLSTYEQYF
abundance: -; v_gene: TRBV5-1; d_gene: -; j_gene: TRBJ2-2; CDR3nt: TGCGCCAGCAGCCCACAGTCGGGGGTTACCGGGGAGCTGTTTTTT; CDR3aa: CASSPQSGVTGELFF
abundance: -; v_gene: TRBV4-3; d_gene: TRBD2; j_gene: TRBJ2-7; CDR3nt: TGCGCCAGCAGCCGAAGCGGGATAGGGGATGAGCAGTACTTC; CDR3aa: CASSRSGIGDEQYF
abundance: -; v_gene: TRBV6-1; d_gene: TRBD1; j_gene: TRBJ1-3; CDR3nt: TGTGCCAGCAGGCTCGGACAGGCCTCTGGAAACACCATATATTTT; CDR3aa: CASRLGQASGNTIYF
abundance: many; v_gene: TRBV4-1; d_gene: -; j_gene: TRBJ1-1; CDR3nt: TGCGCCAGCAGCCACCGAAGGGGCGAGCTGAACACTGAAGCTTTCTTT; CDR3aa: CASSHRRGELNTEAFF
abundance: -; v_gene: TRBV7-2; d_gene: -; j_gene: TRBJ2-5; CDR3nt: TGTGCCAGCAGCTTATATCGCCAAGAGACCCAGTACTTC; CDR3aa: CASSLYRQETQYF
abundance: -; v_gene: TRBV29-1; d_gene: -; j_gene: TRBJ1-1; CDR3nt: TGCAGCGTTCGACAGAACTTGAACACTGAAGCTTTCTTT; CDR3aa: CSVRQNLNTEAFF
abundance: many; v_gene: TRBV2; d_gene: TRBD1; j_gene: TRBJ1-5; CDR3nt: TGTGCCAGCAGTCGGGTGACAGGGCGTCAGCCCCAGCATTTT; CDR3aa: CASSRVTGRQPQHF
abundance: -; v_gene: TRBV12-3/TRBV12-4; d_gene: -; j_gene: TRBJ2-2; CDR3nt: TGTGCCAGCTCATGGGGGGAATCGGCGGCCGGGGAGCTGTTTTTT; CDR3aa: CASSWGESAAGELFF
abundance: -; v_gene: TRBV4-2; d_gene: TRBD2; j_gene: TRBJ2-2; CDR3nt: TGTGCCAGCAGCCAAGATATTCTAGCGGGGAACACCGGGGAGCTGTTTTTT; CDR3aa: CASSQDILAGNTGELFF
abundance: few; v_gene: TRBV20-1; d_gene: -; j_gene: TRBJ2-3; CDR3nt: TGCAGTGCTAGAGGGGGGACCACAAGCACAGATACGCAGTATTTT; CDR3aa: CSARGGTTSTDTQYF
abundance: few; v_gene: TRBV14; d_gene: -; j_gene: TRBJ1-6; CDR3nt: TGTGCCAGCAGCCACCAAACAGGGTTTAGGTCACCCCTCCACTTT; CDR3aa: CASSHQTGFRSPLHF
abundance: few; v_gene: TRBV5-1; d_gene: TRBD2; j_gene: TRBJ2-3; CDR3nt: TGCGCCAGCAGCCGAAACGGACTAGCCCGCACAGATACGCAGTATTTT; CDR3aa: CASSRNGLARTDTQYF
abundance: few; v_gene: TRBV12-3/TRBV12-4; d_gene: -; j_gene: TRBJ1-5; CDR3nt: TGTGCCAGCAGTTTACAGGGTACTCAGCCCCAGCATTTT; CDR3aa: CASSLQGTQPQHF
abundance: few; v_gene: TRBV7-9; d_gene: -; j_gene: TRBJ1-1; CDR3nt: TGTGCCAGCAGCCCTCAGTCAGGAAGGAACACTGAAGCTTTCTTT; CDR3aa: CASSPQSGRNTEAFF
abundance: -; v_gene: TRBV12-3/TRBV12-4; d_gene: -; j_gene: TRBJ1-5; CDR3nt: TGTGCCATCAGTTCGCCTCCCGCGGCGGCCCAAGATAGCAATCAGCCCCAGCATTTT; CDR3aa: CAISSPPAAAQDSNQPQHF
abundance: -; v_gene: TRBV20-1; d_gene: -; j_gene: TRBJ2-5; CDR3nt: TGCAGTGCTACTCCGCGGCGGATGAACCAAGAGACCCAGTACTTC; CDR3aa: CSATPRRMNQETQYF
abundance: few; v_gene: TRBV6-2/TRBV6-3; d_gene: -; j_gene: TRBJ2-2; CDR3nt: TGTGCCAGCAGTACGGGAGACGGGGAGCTGTTTTTT; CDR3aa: CASSTGDGELFF
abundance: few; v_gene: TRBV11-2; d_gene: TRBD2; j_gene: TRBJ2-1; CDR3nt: TGTGCCAGCAGCTTATCAGGGGCGATGCGGGGGGCCTCCTACAATGAGCAGTTCTTC; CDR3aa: CASSLSGAMRGASYNEQFF
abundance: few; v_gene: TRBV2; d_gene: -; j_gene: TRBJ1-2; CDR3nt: TGTGCCAGCAGAGAAAACTATGGCTACACCTTC; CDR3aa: CASRENYGYTF
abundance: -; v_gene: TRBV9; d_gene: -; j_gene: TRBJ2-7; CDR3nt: TGTGCCAGCAGCGTAGGGGCTCAGGGCTACGAGCAGTACTTC; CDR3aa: CASSVGAQGYEQYF
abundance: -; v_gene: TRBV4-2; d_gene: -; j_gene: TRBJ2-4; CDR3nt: TGTGCCAGCAGCCAAGTCGGGCTGAAAAACATTCAGTACTTC; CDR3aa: CASSQVGLKNIQYF
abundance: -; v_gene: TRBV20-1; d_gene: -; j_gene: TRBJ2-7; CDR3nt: TGCAGTGCTAGACTACCGAGCACTAGCTACGAGCAGTACTTC; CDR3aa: CSARLPSTSYEQYF
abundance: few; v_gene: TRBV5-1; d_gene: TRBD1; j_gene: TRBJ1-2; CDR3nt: TGCGCCAGCAGCTCCACCCCAGGGGGCGCAGCACCTGGCTACACCTTC; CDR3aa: CASSSTPGGAAPGYTF
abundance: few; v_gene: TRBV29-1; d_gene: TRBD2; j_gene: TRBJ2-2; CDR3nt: TGCAGCGCACGGGTCGGGGGGGCGAACACCGGGGAGCTGTTTTTT; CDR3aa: CSARVGGANTGELFF
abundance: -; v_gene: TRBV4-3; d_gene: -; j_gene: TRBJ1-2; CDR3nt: TGCGCCAGCAGCCAAGATTTGGGGAGAAGCTATGGCTACACCTTC; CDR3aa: CASSQDLGRSYGYTF
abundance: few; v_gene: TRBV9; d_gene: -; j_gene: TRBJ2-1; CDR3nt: TGTGCCAGCAGCGTAGCACAGGGCAGCTACAATGAGCAGTTCTTC; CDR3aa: CASSVAQGSYNEQFF